This TCR beta chain came from a study of cytomegalovirus exposure and HLA in healthy donors. The wider study: The 120 validation repertoires were produced on the same platform as the roughly 690 repertoires of the first cohort. This was reported in a later analysis. General study findings and limits: Researchers catalogued around 150 TCR beta chains as cytomegalovirus-associated.

The germline gives CDR1 SQVTM, CDR2 ANQGSEA. The CDR3 totals 16 residues. Clones were read by immunoSEQ multiplex PCR, and TCRdb kept only the in-frame ones, dropping some. The sample contains about 200,000 clones, around 80% of which appear only once. Concerning this clone: Its antigen remains unidentified.

This chain uses TRBV29-1 with TRBJ2-6; 9 positions agree with TRBD1. Sequenced input: PBMCs. The source is a woman aged 30 to 39 in good health and CMV-seronegative. CDR3 nucleotides: TGCAGTGTCGCGACAGGGGGAGCTTCTGGGGCCAACGTCCTGACTTTC. Protein sequence: CSVATGGASGANVLTF.